This T cell receptor beta chain was sequenced during a study of blood T cell repertoires in COVID-19 (dated by TCRdb to the early 2020s). In the study overall: Samples covering the acute and convalescent phases of COVID-19 were provided by collaborators in the United States, Italy and Spain. The samples were drawn from two sources: the first 160 participants of the ongoing ImmuneRACE study, and 1,000 to 1,500 subjects contributed by 6 global collaborators. The dataset comprised deeply sampled blood TCRbeta repertoires from subjects exposed to, actively infected with, or recovered from COVID-19. The repertoires were made available in a free public database intended to serve as a resource for research on the immune response to SARS-CoV-2. The material from the prospective study consisted of cDNA or gDNA derived from T cells, B-cell-depleted T cells, or PBMCs. Nearly every sample came with metadata listing a de-identified subject ID, COVID-19 status, age in years and sex. HLA class I and class II types, where available, came from metadata supplied by the sample provider rather than from assay-based typing.

TCRbeta CDR3 regions were amplified from genomic DNA using the immunoSEQ Assay, a bias-controlled multiplex PCR. As for the original processing: The number of nucleated cells in each sample was estimated by amplification of reference gene primers within the assay. Sequence reads were collapsed and filtered to measure the absolute abundance of every unique TCRbeta CDR3 rearrangement. For each sample, productive Simpson clonality was calculated as the square root of Simpson's diversity index across productive rearrangements. Here the immuneACCESS table is served through TCRdb, limited to in-frame sequences with V and J called. Missing clones are a known gap in these copies; in checked studies unresolved V genes cover under half, and the rest lacks a known reason. V, J and clone size are those of that table, while D and trimming were read from the DNA. The sample table contains 200,000 to 300,000 clones; only one count was recorded for more than 80% of them. The ten largest clones take up 5.5% of the sample.

Collaborating institutions collected whole blood in K2EDTA tubes following their own protocols. For TCRbeta analysis, collaborator samples were shipped as frozen whole blood, as isolated PBMCs, or as DNA extracted from either sample type. Broad study findings and their caveats: How much clinical and demographic metadata was included differed by source and by participant, and the metadata was provided uncurated.

A note on this clone: Its antigen remains unidentified. Base quality data are lacking; no much larger clone is found one base away.

This TCR was recovered from a human donor in a cohort sampled during active COVID-19. The sample taken for sequencing was peripheral blood.

In nucleotides, the sequence is TGCGCCAGCAGCTTCGGACTAGCGGATTACAATGAGCAGTTCTTC. This yields the protein CASSFGLADYNEQFF. The rearrangement combines TRBV5-1 with TRBJ2-1, and TRBD2 aligns with 10 junction nucleotides. The V end gives up 2 bases and the J end 4 bases, leaving 3 bases in the junction not matched to a gene. CDR1 SGHRS and CDR2 YFSETQ are derived from the germline V gene. Counted from cysteine to phenylalanine, this CDR3 has 15 amino acids. Of all the DNA, just the CDR3 is kept, 45 bases in frame from base 1.